These 30 T cell receptor beta chains originate from one sample sequenced in a study of tumour-infiltrating T cells in Burkitt lymphoma (dated by TCRdb to the early 2020s). The library was built by means of the immunoSEQ multiplex PCR assay. The immuneACCESS repertoire file appears here via TCRdb, limited to in-frame rearrangements. These files lack a portion of the clones; in checked studies, under half of the deficit traces to unresolved V genes, and the cause of the others is not known. The sample table holds thousands of clones, of which approximately 17% were seen once. In total, the top ten clones hold 2.5% to 3.5% of the sample. The sequencing sample was made of tumor tissue. These TCRs come from a human donor with diffuse large B-cell lymphoma.

This clone turned up a few times. V usage is TRBV15 and J usage is TRBJ2-7, with TRBD1 as a possible D gene (5 bases). The CDR3 is made up of 14 amino acids. V gave up 6 bases and J gave up 2 bases, with 14 bases separating them. The germline V gene has CDR1 LNHNV and CDR2 YYDKDF (reference sequence). In DNA form, the CDR3 reads TGTGCCACCAGTCCGACAGTAGGAACCTACGAGCAGTACTTC. It is translated as CATSPTVGTYEQYF.

This chain connects TRBV12-5 to TRBJ1-1; D not resolved. The length of the CDR3 is 15 residues. Germline V gene lookup returns CDR1 LGHNT and CDR2 FRNRAP. V was trimmed by 1 base and J by 0 bases, leaving 9 bases between them. CDR3 amino acids: CASGLGETMNTEAFF. The CDR3 DNA sequence: TGTGCTAGTGGTTTGGGAGAGACGATGAACACTGAAGCTTTCTTT. The full variable domain, in which reference TRBV12-5 and TRBJ1-1 provide the parts outside the CDR3, is DARVTQTPRHKVTEMGQEVTMRCQPILGHNTVFWYRQTMMQGLELLAYFRNRAPLDDSGMPKDRFSAEMPDATLATLKIQPSEPRDSAVYFCASGLGETMNTEAFFGQGTRLTVV.

The chain employs TRBV5-4 and TRBJ2-5, with TRBD2 matching 13 bases. The ends lost 3 bases at V and 2 bases at J; junction bases unmatched: 4. The germline CDR1 and CDR2 sequences are SGHNT and YYREEE (reference sequence). The CDR3 totals 16 residues. CDR3 region: CASSWGLAGRQETQYF. In DNA, the CDR3 is TGTGCCAGCAGCTGGGGACTAGCGGGACGACAAGAGACCCAGTACTTC.

This clone was detected a few times. The genes are TRBV29-1 and TRBJ2-7; TRBD2 might be the D (5 bases). Germline CDR1 and CDR2: SQVTM and ANQGSEA. V gave up 5 bases and J gave up 6 bases, with 14 bases separating them. The length of the CDR3 is 12 residues. Here the CDR3 DNA reads TGCAGCGTTTTACTAGAAGGGATCGAGCAGTACTTC. Its translation: CSVLLEGIEQYF.

This clone appeared a few times. V is TRBV7-9 and J is TRBJ2-3, with TRBD1 matching 7 bases. Germline values: CDR1 SEHNR, CDR2 FQNEAQ (reference sequence). CDR3 length equals 15 residues. Trimming at V came to 1 base and at J to 2 bases, leaving 3 bases not matched to a gene. CDR3 amino acids: CASSLDGTDTDTQYF. CDR3 nucleotide sequence: TGTGCCAGCAGCTTAGATGGGACAGACACAGATACGCAGTATTTT.

This clone was seen more than once but under ten times. The V and J genes are TRBV6-5 and TRBJ2-1; D gene uncertain. The CDR3 extends over 15 amino acids. CDR1 MNHEY and CDR2 SVGAGI come from the germline V gene. Trimming pared 5 bases from V and 2 bases from J, leaving 13 bases between. This chain's CDR3 is CASSPKRYTYNEQFF. CDR3 coding DNA: TGTGCCAGCAGTCCTAAGCGTTATACCTACAATGAGCAGTTCTTC.

In its sample, this clone was seen a few times. The chain combines TRBV28 with TRBJ1-4; TRBD1 might be the D (6 bases). Trimming pared 3 bases from V and 4 bases from J, leaving 9 bases between. Germline V lookup: CDR1 MDHEN, CDR2 SYDVKM. The CDR3 has 14 amino acids. CDR3 amino acids: CASSFQGNNEKLFF. The CDR3 nucleotides read TGTGCCAGCAGTTTCCAGGGGAATAATGAAAAACTGTTTTTT. The entire variable domain, with the rest obtained from reference TRBV28 and TRBJ1-4, is as follows: DVKVTQSSRYLVKRTGEKVFLECVQDMDHENMFWYRQDPGLGLRLIYFSYDVKMKEKGDIPEGYSVSREKKERFSLILESASTNQTSMYLCASSFQGNNEKLFFGSGTQLSVL.

The chain carries TRBV27 and TRBJ2-1, with D possibly matching TRBD1 (6 bases). The CDR3 totals 12 residues. The germline V gene has CDR1 MNHEY and CDR2 SMNVEV (reference sequence). Trimming stripped 5 bases from V and 8 bases from J, with 10 bases between. CDR3 DNA: TGTGCCAGCAGTCAGGGGTGGGATGAGCAGTTCTTC. Protein sequence: CASSQGWDEQFF.

The chain joins TRBV9 to TRBJ2-2; maybe TRBD1 (5 bases). Trimming pared 1 base from V and 5 bases from J, leaving 9 bases between. From germline, CDR1 is SGDLS and CDR2 YYNGEE. The CDR3 has 14 residues. CDR3 nucleotide sequence: TGTGCCAGCAGCGTACAGGGCGTGACCGGGGAGCTGTTTTTT. The encoded protein is CASSVQGVTGELFF.

V is TRBV7-2 and J is TRBJ2-7; D perhaps matches TRBD1 (6 bases). This CDR3 has 14 amino acids. Germline V gene sequence: CDR1 SGHTA, CDR2 FQGNSA. Trimming shortened V by 1 base and J by 3 bases, and 10 bases separated the two germline ends. The CDR3 is CASSLGGTYYEQYF. For the CDR3, the DNA is TGTGCCAGCAGCTTAGGGGGGACATACTACGAGCAGTACTTC.

In its sample, this clone was seen a few times. The chain uses TRBV9 and TRBJ2-7, with no clear D. From germline, CDR1 is SGDLS and CDR2 YYNGEE. This CDR3 is built from 14 residues. Trimming removed 0 bases from V and 6 bases from J, with 13 bases in between. The CDR3 DNA reads as TGTGCCAGCAGCGTAGTCGGTGGGCCGGGCGAGCAGTACTTC. Translation: CASSVVGGPGEQYF.

The rearrangement joins TRBV2 to TRBJ2-1, with 7 bases aligning to TRBD1. The CDR3 is made up of 13 amino acids. V was pared by 5 bases and J by 5 bases, with 3 bases of the junction left unmatched. Germline CDR1 is SNHLY and CDR2 is FYNNEI. CDR3 nucleotides: TGTGCCAGCAGTATGGGACAGAACAATGAGCAGTTCTTC. Translating gives CASSMGQNNEQFF. The entire variable domain, with the rest obtained from reference TRBV2 and TRBJ2-1, is as follows: EPEVTQTPSHQVTQMGQEVILRCVPISNHLYFYWYRQILGQKVEFLVSFYNNEISEKSEIFDDQFSVERPDGSNFTLKIRSTKLEDSAMYFCASSMGQNNEQFFGPGTRLTVL.

The rearrangement links TRBV15 to TRBJ2-7, with D perhaps matching TRBD2 (6 bases). The CDR3 sequence is 14 residues long. V was cut by 5 bases and J by 3 bases, with 14 bases left in between. In germline, CDR1 is LNHNV, CDR2 YYDKDF (reference sequence). The CDR3 reads CATSGSRTNYEQYF. For the CDR3, the DNA is TGTGCCACCAGCGGATCCAGGACTAACTACGAGCAGTACTTC.

The chain combines TRBV18 with TRBJ2-2; TRBD1 matches at 7 bases. Per germline, CDR1 KGHSH and CDR2 LQKENI. Germline trimming cut 2 bases from V and 7 bases from J; bases unmatched to any gene: 7. The CDR3 spans 15 residues. CDR3 sequence (DNA): TGTGCCAGCTCACCATTTCAGGGGGACGGCGGGGAGCTGTTTTTT. It yields the protein CASSPFQGDGGELFF.

This clone was observed a few times. J is TRBJ2-2 and V is TRBV5-1; D is unresolved. Germline CDR1 SGHRS, CDR2 YFSETQ. CDR3 size: 15 residues. V was shortened by 2 bases and J by 3 bases, with 11 bases between the two germline ends. The CDR3 protein is CASSFDIPYTGELFF. DNA of the CDR3: TGCGCCAGCAGCTTTGACATCCCCTACACCGGGGAGCTGTTTTTT.

This chain connects TRBV2 to TRBJ1-1; D unresolved. Trimming stripped 3 bases from V and 1 base from J, with 15 bases between. Per the germline V gene, CDR1 is SNHLY and CDR2 is FYNNEI. CDR3 length: 16 residues. CDR3 in amino acids: CASSERRPLGNTEAFF. The CDR3 DNA reads TGTGCCAGCAGTGAGAGAAGGCCCCTTGGGAACACTGAAGCTTTCTTT.

In its sample, this clone was seen a few times. The chain employs TRBV5-1 and TRBJ2-7; TRBD1 matches 9 bases. Germline trimming cut 4 bases from V and 2 bases from J; bases unmatched to any gene: 7. Germline assignment: CDR1 SGHRS and CDR2 YFSETQ. CDR3 length: 15 residues. The CDR3 loop is CASSVRDRDTYEQYF. CDR3 bases: TGCGCCAGCAGCGTCCGGGACAGGGACACCTACGAGCAGTACTTC.

CDR3 in amino acids: CASSIVPGGHEQYF. DNA for the CDR3: TGTGCCAGTAGTATTGTGCCGGGCGGTCACGAGCAGTACTTC. The J gene is TRBJ2-7, the V gene TRBV19; D not resolved. The CDR3 totals 14 residues. V was pared by 3 bases and J by 5 bases, with 14 bases between. Germline CDR1 is LNHDA and CDR2 is SQIVND (reference sequence).

The chain links TRBV6-1 to TRBJ2-1; 8 bases map to TRBD1. With V trimmed by 0 bases and J by 6 bases, 1 base remained unmatched. Germline loops: CDR1 MNHNS, CDR2 SASEGT. The CDR3 sequence is 14 residues long. The CDR3 region is CASSEADRGNEQFF. In DNA, the CDR3 is TGTGCCAGCAGTGAAGCCGACAGGGGCAATGAGCAGTTCTTC.

To note about this clone: The junction departs from germline at one end; a sequencing error may be responsible. The chain links TRBV12-5 to TRBJ1-5, with 8 positions matching TRBD1. Germline loops: CDR1 LGHNT, CDR2 FRNRAP. The CDR3 loop spans 15 amino acids. CDR3 in amino acids: CASAEQGGANQSQHF. The CDR3 DNA sequence: TGTGCTAGTGCGGAACAGGGGGGGGCCAATCAGTCCCAGCATTTT.

This clone came up a few times. V gene TRBV2 combines with J gene TRBJ2-7, with 9 bases matching TRBD2. Per germline, CDR1 SNHLY and CDR2 FYNNEI. The V and J ends lost 5 bases and 2 bases, in that order; junction bases with no gene match: 10. The CDR3 totals 16 residues. The CDR3 coding sequence is TGTGCCAGCAGTCCCCGGGGCGCGGGAGGGACCTACGAGCAGTACTTC. Protein product: CASSPRGAGGTYEQYF.

This clone was detected a few times. The chain combines TRBV2 with TRBJ1-2; D is undetermined. Germline values: CDR1 SNHLY, CDR2 FYNNEI. The germline V and J ends were trimmed by 2 bases and 8 bases, with 6 bases remaining between them. This CDR3 region has 11 residues. The CDR3 coding sequence is TGTGCCAGCAGTGAATGGGAAGGCTACACCTTC. Translated, it gives CASSEWEGYTF.

This rearrangement joins TRBV12-2 to TRBJ2-6. TRBV12-2 is a pseudogene locus. This CDR3 is 18 amino acids long. CDR3 DNA sequence: TGTGCAAGTCGCTTAGAAGTATCGGGGGCCTCTGGGGCCAACGTCCTGACTTTC. This encodes CASRLEVSGASGANVLTF.

This clone was recorded a few times. The chain employs TRBV27 and TRBJ2-1; tentative D call: TRBD1 (5 bases). The germline V gene encodes CDR1 MNHEY and CDR2 SMNVEV (reference sequence). V lost 4 bases, J lost 5 bases, and 12 bases lay in between. The CDR3 has 14 residues. The CDR3, as DNA: TGTGCCAGCAGTTATGAGGACAACAACAATGAGCAGTTCTTC. It is translated as CASSYEDNNNEQFF.

V usage is TRBV6-1 and J usage is TRBJ1-5; D is ambiguous. The V gene's germline CDR1 is MNHNS and CDR2 SASEGT. V was trimmed by 2 bases and J by 2 bases, leaving 7 bases between them. This CDR3 region has 14 residues. Written as DNA, the CDR3 is TGTGCCAGCAGTGAACGGCAGGGCAATCAGCCCCAGCATTTT. Translated, it gives CASSERQGNQPQHF.

This clone was detected only a few times. The chain combines TRBV27 with TRBJ2-1, with 10 positions matching TRBD2. This CDR3 is 17 amino acids long. Germline CDR1 is MNHEY and CDR2 is SMNVEV (reference sequence). V dropped 6 bases and J dropped 3; count of bases not matched to a gene: 11. The CDR3 spells CASSPITGTSDYNEQFF. CDR3 nucleotides: TGTGCCAGCAGCCCTATAACAGGGACTAGCGACTACAATGAGCAGTTCTTC.

V gene TRBV15 combines with J gene TRBJ2-5, with 11 bases fitting TRBD2. CDR1 and CDR2 (germline): LNHNV, YYDKDF (reference sequence). CDR3 length equals 17 residues. The ends lost 5 bases at V and 4 bases at J; junction bases unmatched: 12. CDR3 protein: CATSGGETSGIGETQYF. CDR3 in DNA: TGTGCCACCAGCGGAGGGGAGACTAGCGGGATTGGAGAGACCCAGTACTTC.

This clone appeared a few times. The J gene is TRBJ1-1, the V gene TRBV19; D remains unclear. Germline V gives CDR1 LNHDA, CDR2 SQIVND (reference sequence). V lost 5 bases and J 2 bases, leaving 15 bases between the germline ends. The CDR3 length is 15 residues. CDR3 amino acids: CASSPPLRINTEAFF. CDR3 nucleotide sequence: TGTGCCAGTAGTCCACCCCTCCGTATAAACACTGAAGCTTTCTTT.

This clone was picked up a small number of times. This rearrangement joins TRBV5-6 to TRBJ1-1; D is ambiguous. CDR1 and CDR2 (germline): SGHDT, YYEEEE. V gave up 2 bases and J gave up 11 bases, with 10 bases separating them. The CDR3 is 11 amino acids. CDR3 coding DNA: TGTGCCAGCAGCTTAGGGTATCAGGCTTTCTTT. It translates to CASSLGYQAFF.

The chain recombines TRBV15 with TRBJ2-7; TRBD2 agrees at 9 bases. V dropped 1 base and J dropped 0; count of bases not matched to a gene: 7. The CDR3 has 17 amino acids. CDR1 is LNHNV and CDR2 is YYDKDF in the germline V gene (reference sequence). CDR3 protein: CATSRVGASGTSYEQYF. The DNA for the CDR3 is TGTGCCACCAGCAGAGTTGGCGCTAGCGGGACCTCCTACGAGCAGTACTTC.